The 25 T cell receptor beta chains presented below share a single source sample, sequenced in a study of vaccination effects on CD4 cells after COVID-19. Data came from immunoSEQ multiplex PCR; TCRdb stores just in-frame clones and leaves some out. The repertoire has tens of thousands of clones, about 74% of them found once; the top ten carry about 5.4%. On roughly day 10 of culture, CD4+ T cells were separated out. SARS-CoV-2 infection was confirmed by PCR in the person between March and December 2020. As their vaccination, participants received two doses of either BNT162b2 or mRNA-1273. For these TCRs, the target antigens are not known. This material consisted of CD4+ T cells from PBMCs cultured without peptide, taken after COVID-19 vaccination. The receptors were gathered from a human donor who had a prior SARS-CoV-2 infection.

V and J are TRBV7-3 and TRBJ2-3; TRBD2 is a possible D gene (6 bases). This CDR3 is 21 amino acids long. Germline V gives CDR1 SGHTA, CDR2 FQGTGA. V was clipped by 5 bases and J by 4 bases, with 34 bases between them. The CDR3 coding sequence is TGTGCCAGCAGCCTTGGCCCTGCCGGGAGAAAGATACCAGCGCGGGCAGATACGCAGTATTTT. It translates to CASSLGPAGRKIPARADTQYF.

The V call is TRBV5-4, the J call TRBJ1-6, with TRBD1 matching 7 bases. From germline, CDR1 is SGHNT and CDR2 YYREEE (reference sequence). This CDR3 is built from 15 residues. The V and J ends lost 3 bases and 4 bases, in that order; junction bases with no gene match: 4. The CDR3 region has the DNA TGTGCCAGCAGCTCGGGACAGAATTATAATTCACCCCTCCACTTT. Amino acids: CASSSGQNYNSPLHF.

The V call is TRBV7-2, the J call TRBJ2-1; TRBD2 matches at 12 bases. Germline CDR1 and CDR2: SGHTA and FQGNSA. V shed 3 bases, J shed 0 bases, and the junction held 6 bases outside the gene matches. The CDR3 runs to 18 residues. CDR3 nucleotide sequence: TGTGCCAGCAGCTTGGCTAGCGGGAGGGGAAGCTCCTACAATGAGCAGTTCTTC. Its protein is CASSLASGRGSSYNEQFF.

This chain uses TRBV5-1 with TRBJ2-2; no clear D. CDR3 length equals 15 residues. Per the germline V gene, CDR1 is SGHRS and CDR2 is YFSETQ. The V end lost 1 base, the J end lost 5 bases, and 12 bases lay between the germline ends. CDR3 sequence reads: CASSLYADQTGELFF. The CDR3 bases are TGCGCCAGCAGCTTGTACGCGGACCAGACCGGGGAGCTGTTTTTT.

The chain links TRBV5-1 to TRBJ2-2; a possible D gene is TRBD2 (6 bases). The V gene lost 5 bases and the J gene lost 4 bases, with 21 bases spanning the gap. Germline V gives CDR1 SGHRS, CDR2 YFSETQ. This CDR3 is built from 17 residues. The CDR3 loop reads CASRGGTEPYGTGELFF. In nucleotides, the CDR3 is TGCGCCAGCAGGGGCGGGACGGAACCATACGGCACCGGGGAGCTGTTTTTT.

A few counts support this clone. The chain recombines TRBV5-1 with TRBJ1-2; D unclear. The germline V gene has CDR1 SGHRS and CDR2 YFSETQ. The V gene lost 0 bases and the J gene lost 4 bases, with 10 bases spanning the gap. CDR3 length: 14 residues. CDR3 in amino acids: CASSLGSGSYGYTF. The CDR3 DNA reads TGCGCCAGCAGCTTGGGGTCAGGCAGCTATGGCTACACCTTC.

The chain has TRBV27 and TRBJ2-5; no clear D gene. Germline CDR1 MNHEY, CDR2 SMNVEV (reference sequence). The V gene lost 7 bases and the J gene lost 1 base, with 10 bases spanning the gap. The CDR3 consists of 13 residues. In DNA, the CDR3 is TGTGCCAGCACCACTTCAGCCCAAGAGACCCAGTACTTC. Encoded protein: CASTTSAQETQYF.

This clone has only one observation. This chain links TRBV6-4 with TRBJ2-2; no reliable D call. V was pared by 8 bases and J by 0 bases, with 10 bases between. The germline V gene encodes CDR1 MRHNA and CDR2 SNTAGT. This CDR3 is 14 amino acids long. The CDR3 DNA sequence: TGTGCCAGCCGCCGGGCCACGAACACCGGGGAGCTGTTTTTT. Its protein product is CASRRATNTGELFF.

The chain carries TRBV7-9 and TRBJ2-5; 12 positions match TRBD2. The CDR3 extends over 16 amino acids. CDR1 is SEHNR, CDR2 FQNEAQ, per germline (reference sequence). Trimming took 2 bases from V and 4 from J; bases not matched to a gene: 5. The CDR3 protein is CASSLTRLAGVETQYF. As DNA, the CDR3 is TGTGCCAGCAGCTTAACCCGACTAGCGGGAGTAGAGACCCAGTACTTC. The complete variable domain, with remaining parts taken from reference TRBV7-9 and TRBJ2-5, reads DTGVSQNPRHKITKRGQNVTFRCDPISEHNRLYWYRQTLGQGPEFLTYFQNEAQLEKSRLLSDRFSAERPKGSFSTLEIQRTEQGDSAMYLCASSLTRLAGVETQYFGPGTRLLVL.

This clone has more than one count but fewer than ten. This rearrangement joins TRBV18 to TRBJ1-6, with a tentative D call TRBD1 (5 bases). The CDR3 has 16 amino acids. Germline loops: CDR1 KGHSH, CDR2 LQKENI. Trimming pared 5 bases from V and 9 bases from J, leaving 20 bases between. Written as DNA, the CDR3 is TGTGCCAGCTCAGGAACGCAGGGCCAATTGGGTTCACCCCTCCACTTT. Protein: CASSGTQGQLGSPLHF.

The V gene is TRBV19, the J gene TRBJ2-3; 8 nucleotides agree with TRBD1. Germline V gene data show CDR1 as LNHDA and CDR2 as SQIVND (reference sequence). Trimming cost V 6 bases and J 3 bases; bases outside gene matches: 8. The CDR3 is made up of 15 amino acids. The CDR3: CASSFGQGLTDTQYF. In nucleotides, the CDR3 is TGTGCCAGTAGCTTCGGACAGGGTCTTACAGATACGCAGTATTTT.

The V call is TRBV5-1, the J call TRBJ2-3; possibly TRBD2 for D (5 bases). CDR3 length equals 17 residues. Germline CDR1 is SGHRS and CDR2 is YFSETQ. V shed 2 bases and J shed 3 bases, with 19 bases lying between them. Here the CDR3 reads CASSFISRSDSTDTQYF. The CDR3 coding sequence is TGCGCCAGCAGCTTTATTAGTCGCTCGGACTCAACAGATACGCAGTATTTT.

The sample holds one count of this clone. This chain's CDR3 is CASSDQGGRDEQYF. CDR3 DNA: TGTGCCAGCAGTGACCAGGGAGGCAGGGACGAGCAGTACTTC. The rearrangement links TRBV2 to TRBJ2-7; D is perhaps TRBD2 (6 bases). Germline CDR1 reads SNHLY; CDR2 reads FYNNEI. CDR3 length: 14 amino acids. Trimming pared 3 bases from V and 5 bases from J, leaving 14 bases between.

The V and J genes are TRBV5-1 and TRBJ1-4, with 10 nucleotides matching TRBD1. CDR1 and CDR2 (germline): SGHRS, YFSETQ. The CDR3 sequence is 16 residues long. V gave up 4 bases and J gave up 5 bases; unmatched junction bases: 8. The CDR3 DNA sequence: TGCGCCAGCAGCCCGCCCACGGGACAGGGGAATGAAAAACTGTTTTTT. This sequence encodes CASSPPTGQGNEKLFF.

This chain links TRBV5-1 with TRBJ2-2; D is tentatively TRBD1 or TRBD2 (5 bases each). In germline, CDR1 is SGHRS, CDR2 YFSETQ. The CDR3 contains 15 residues. V lost 0 bases and J 8 bases, leaving 14 bases between the germline ends. CDR3 amino acids: CASSLATGAVGELFF. The CDR3 DNA reads TGCGCCAGCAGCTTGGCGACCGGGGCCGTGGGGGAGCTGTTTTTT.

V is TRBV27 and J is TRBJ1-2; D is unclear. Germline CDR1 MNHEY, CDR2 SMNVEV (reference sequence). CDR3 size: 14 residues. Trimming took off 4 bases at V and 2 bases at J, with 11 bases between the two ends. The CDR3 reads CASSYRSMNYGYTF. In DNA form, the CDR3 reads TGTGCCAGCAGTTATCGGTCCATGAACTATGGCTACACCTTC.

The genes are TRBV3-1 (or the pseudogene TRBV3-2) and TRBJ1-6, with D hard to call. Between the trimmed V and J ends, which lost 1 base and 7 bases, there was a span of 5 bases. Germline CDR1 and CDR2: LGHDT and YNNKEL (reference sequence). The CDR3 runs to 13 residues. CDR3 nucleotides: TGTGCCAGCAGCCAAGCCCAGAATTCACCCCTCCACTTT. This translates into CASSQAQNSPLHF.

This clone was observed a single time. CDR3 nucleotides: TGTGCCAGCAGCGACAAAGTGGCAGGGCTCAACACTGAAGCTTTCTTT. Its translation: CASSDKVAGLNTEAFF. The chain couples TRBV11-3 to TRBJ1-1, with D perhaps TRBD1 (5 bases). Trimming shortened V by 5 bases and J by 2 bases, and 18 bases separated the two germline ends. CDR3 length: 16 residues. Germline V gene lookup returns CDR1 SGHNT and CDR2 YENEEA. The variable domain in full, completed from reference TRBV11-3 and TRBJ1-1, reads EAGVVQSPRYKIIEKKQPVAFWCNPISGHNTLYWYLQNLGQGPELLIRYENEEAVDDSQLPKDRFSAERLKGVDSTLKIQPAELGDSAVYLCASSDKVAGLNTEAFFGQGTRLTVV.

The V gene is TRBV7-2, the J gene TRBJ2-1; the D gene is possibly TRBD2 (6 bases). The length of the CDR3 is 13 residues. V lost 2 bases and J lost 10, with 12 bases in between. Germline CDR1 reads SGHTA; CDR2 reads FQGNSA. Here the CDR3 reads CASSLNREREQFF. The CDR3 nucleotides read TGTGCCAGCAGCTTAAATCGGGAGCGGGAGCAGTTCTTC.

This sequence joins TRBV6-5 and TRBJ2-5, with TRBD1 identical over 7 bases. Germline values: CDR1 MNHEY, CDR2 SVGAGI. CDR3 size: 13 residues. V shed 6 bases, J shed 3 bases, and the junction held 4 bases outside the gene matches. CDR3 loop: CASSLTGEETQYF. CDR3 DNA: TGTGCCAGCAGCCTTACAGGGGAAGAGACCCAGTACTTC.

This chain uses TRBV14 with TRBJ2-1, with D perhaps TRBD2 (5 bases). The V end was cut by 0 bases, the J end by 4 bases, with 13 bases between. CDR3 length equals 16 residues. Germline V gene sequence: CDR1 SGHDN, CDR2 FVKESK. The CDR3 sequence: CASSQDRGSWYNEQFF. In nucleotides, the CDR3 is TGTGCCAGCAGCCAAGATAGAGGGAGTTGGTACAATGAGCAGTTCTTC.

The chain carries TRBV11-3 and TRBJ2-1; 7 nucleotides match TRBD2. Trimming took 3 bases from V and 7 from J; bases not matched to a gene: 3. The CDR3 spans 13 residues. CDR1 is SGHNT, CDR2 YENEEA, per germline. CDR3 region: CASSFMRGNEQFF. In DNA form, the CDR3 reads TGTGCCAGCAGCTTTATGCGGGGGAATGAGCAGTTCTTC.

The chain is built from TRBV5-1 and TRBJ2-5; D call uncertain. CDR1 and CDR2 from the germline V gene are SGHRS and YFSETQ. V lost 5 bases to trimming and J lost 3 bases, with 11 bases between them. This CDR3 spans 13 amino acids. CDR3 nucleotides: TGCGCCAGCAGGCGCGTAGGAGAAGAGACCCAGTACTTC. Translated: CASRRVGEETQYF.

CDR3 nucleotide sequence: TGTGCCAGCAGTCCCCAGGGACACTCTGGAAACACCATATATTTT. Translating it yields CASSPQGHSGNTIYF. The chain recombines TRBV6-5 with TRBJ1-3; a possible D gene is TRBD1 (6 bases). The germline gives CDR1 MNHEY, CDR2 SVGAGI. The CDR3 runs 15 residues. The germline V and J ends were trimmed by 5 bases and 0 bases, with 11 bases remaining between them.

This sequence joins TRBV5-1 and TRBJ1-2; the match to TRBD1 covers 8 bases. This CDR3 is built from 16 residues. J gave up 4 bases and V 5 bases, and 13 bases lay outside the gene matches. CDR1 is SGHRS and CDR2 is YFSETQ in the germline V gene. The CDR3 nucleotides read TGCGCCAGCAGTTATGGAGGTGCAGGGGGCGTCTATGGCTACACCTTC. This codes for CASSYGGAGGVYGYTF.